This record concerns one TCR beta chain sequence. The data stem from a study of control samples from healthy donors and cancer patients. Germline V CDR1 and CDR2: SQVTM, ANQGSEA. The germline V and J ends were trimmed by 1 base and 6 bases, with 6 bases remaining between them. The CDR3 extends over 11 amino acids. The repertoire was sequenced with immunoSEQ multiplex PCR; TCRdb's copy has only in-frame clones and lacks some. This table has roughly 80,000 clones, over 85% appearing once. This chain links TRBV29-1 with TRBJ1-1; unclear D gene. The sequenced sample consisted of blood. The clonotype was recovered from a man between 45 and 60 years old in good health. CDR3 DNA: TGCAGCGTTGAAGCTCGTGCTGAAGCTTTCTTT. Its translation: CSVEARAEAFF.